This record concerns one TCR beta chain sequence. The sample belongs to a study of blood T cell repertoires in COVID-19. Germline CDR1 is WSHSY and CDR2 is SAAADI. CDR3 length: 13 residues. Between the trimmed V and J ends, which lost 5 bases and 4 bases, there was a span of 11 bases. The table came from immunoSEQ multiplex PCR; TCRdb's copy has only in-frame clones and leaves some out. This table has fewer than 500,000 clones, roughly 86% appearing once. Input material: peripheral blood. The chain couples TRBV10-2 to TRBJ1-1; the D gene is possibly TRBD1 (6 bases). The sequence was obtained from a human donor with acute or convalescent COVID-19. The donor label of this sample is uncertain. DNA of the CDR3: TGCGCCAGCAGTCGCACAGGGAGCACTGAAGCTTTCTTT. This sequence encodes CASSRTGSTEAFF.